A selection of T cell receptor beta chains follows, all from one sample in a study of cytomegalovirus exposure and HLA in healthy donors. Sequencing was performed with immunoSEQ multiplex PCR; in TCRdb, only in-frame clones are kept and a portion is missing. Among about 330,000 clones listed, 86% were seen once. The sequenced material came from PBMCs. The source is a woman between 18 and 30 years old in good health and CMV-seronegative. CDR3s include the opening cysteine and the closing phenylalanine or tryptophan. Each record gives: CDR3 DNA, CDR3 protein, V gene, clone size, D gene, J gene. D genes are given only for firm matches. Clone size, where shown, is once, few, many, or a class for clones that have expanded.

CDR3nt: TGTGCCAGCAGCTATCCACCGGGACAGATGGTCGAGCAGTACTTC
CDR3aa: CASSYPPGQMVEQYF
v_gene: TRBV7-2
abundance: NA
d_gene: TRBD1
j_gene: TRBJ2-7

CDR3nt: TGTGCCAGCAGCGCCACTACACGGAACACTGAAGCTTTCTTT
CDR3aa: CASSATTRNTEAFF
v_gene: TRBV2
abundance: NA
d_gene: NA
j_gene: TRBJ1-1

CDR3nt: TGTGCCAGCTCAGCGGACTCCTCGATTTACGAGCAGTACTTC
CDR3aa: CASSADSSIYEQYF
v_gene: TRBV18
abundance: NA
d_gene: NA
j_gene: TRBJ2-7

CDR3nt: TGTGCCAGCAGCCCTCGGACTAGCGGGGGTGTTATCGAGCAGTACTTC
CDR3aa: CASSPRTSGGVIEQYF
v_gene: TRBV7-3
abundance: once
d_gene: TRBD2
j_gene: TRBJ2-7

CDR3nt: TGTGCCTGGAGTGGCGGCGGGAGGGGGATACGCCTCACAGATACGCAGTATTTT
CDR3aa: CAWSGGGRGIRLTDTQYF
v_gene: TRBV30
abundance: NA
d_gene: TRBD2
j_gene: TRBJ2-3

CDR3nt: TGTGCCAGCAGCTTTTTACGGACAGAAAGGGGTAACTATGGCTACACCTTC
CDR3aa: CASSFLRTERGNYGYTF
v_gene: TRBV25-1
abundance: NA
d_gene: NA
j_gene: TRBJ1-2

CDR3nt: TGTGCCAGCAGTTACAGGGGGCAGCTCTCCTACAATGAGCAGTTCTTC
CDR3aa: CASSYRGQLSYNEQFF
v_gene: TRBV6-5
abundance: NA
d_gene: TRBD1
j_gene: TRBJ2-1

CDR3nt: TGTGCCAGCAGTGAAGCTTCAGGCGGGAGGCTTAGCTTCACCGGGGAGCTGTTTTTT
CDR3aa: CASSEASGGRLSFTGELFF
v_gene: TRBV6-1
abundance: NA
d_gene: TRBD2
j_gene: TRBJ2-2

CDR3nt: TGCGCCAGCAGCCAACCCGGGGGAAACTACAATGAGCAGTTCTTC
CDR3aa: CASSQPGGNYNEQFF
v_gene: TRBV4-3
abundance: NA
d_gene: NA
j_gene: TRBJ2-1

CDR3nt: TGTGCCAGCAGCGTAGAAAGGCTAGCCCCCTACAATGAGCAGTTCTTC
CDR3aa: CASSVERLAPYNEQFF
v_gene: TRBV9
abundance: NA
d_gene: NA
j_gene: TRBJ2-1

CDR3nt: TGTGCCAGCAGGGAGGTCAGCACAGATACGCAGTATTTT
CDR3aa: CASREVSTDTQYF
v_gene: TRBV28
abundance: NA
d_gene: NA
j_gene: TRBJ2-3

CDR3nt: TGTGCCAGTAGTCTCGGCAGGGGGACGTACGAGCAGTACTTC
CDR3aa: CASSLGRGTYEQYF
v_gene: TRBV19
abundance: NA
d_gene: TRBD1
j_gene: TRBJ2-7

CDR3nt: TGCAGCGTTGAAGAGGGAGGGGTCGGCATTCAGTACTTC
CDR3aa: CSVEEGGVGIQYF
v_gene: TRBV29-1
abundance: few
d_gene: TRBD2
j_gene: TRBJ2-4

CDR3nt: TGTGCCAGCAGTTACTCAGCCGGGGAAACGGGAGATACGCAGTATTTT
CDR3aa: CASSYSAGETGDTQYF
v_gene: TRBV6-6
abundance: NA
d_gene: NA
j_gene: TRBJ2-3

CDR3nt: TGTGCCAGCGGGCCGGCCTACAATGAGCAGTTCTTC
CDR3aa: CASGPAYNEQFF
v_gene: TRBV6-5
abundance: NA
d_gene: NA
j_gene: TRBJ2-1

CDR3nt: TGTGCCAGCAGTTCGGGACAGGGATTGAACACTGAAGCTTTCTTT
CDR3aa: CASSSGQGLNTEAFF
v_gene: TRBV6-6
abundance: NA
d_gene: TRBD1
j_gene: TRBJ1-1

CDR3nt: TGTGCCAGCACGGCCGGGGACTCACGAGGTTACAATGAGCAGTTCTTC
CDR3aa: CASTAGDSRGYNEQFF
v_gene: TRBV27
abundance: NA
d_gene: NA
j_gene: TRBJ2-1

CDR3nt: TGTGCCAGCAGCTTAGCCGGTCGGGGGGTTCGGGAGACCCAGTACTTC
CDR3aa: CASSLAGRGVRETQYF
v_gene: TRBV7-6
abundance: NA
d_gene: TRBD2
j_gene: TRBJ2-5

CDR3nt: TGTGCCAGCAGTGAAGCGCGGACAGGGGGGGGCGAGCAGTACTTC
CDR3aa: CASSEARTGGGEQYF
v_gene: TRBV2
abundance: once
d_gene: TRBD1
j_gene: TRBJ2-7

CDR3nt: TGTGCCAGCAGTGACGAGGGTACAGCTTTCTTT
CDR3aa: CASSDEGTAFF
v_gene: TRBV2
abundance: NA
d_gene: NA
j_gene: TRBJ1-1

CDR3nt: TGTGCCAGCAGCGTAGAGGGGACTAGCGAAGAGACCCAGTACTTC
CDR3aa: CASSVEGTSEETQYF
v_gene: TRBV9
abundance: NA
d_gene: TRBD2
j_gene: TRBJ2-5

CDR3nt: TGTGCCAGTAGTACCGCCTGGACAGGGGACGGCGTTAACTATGGCTACACCTTC
CDR3aa: CASSTAWTGDGVNYGYTF
v_gene: TRBV19
abundance: NA
d_gene: TRBD1
j_gene: TRBJ1-2

CDR3nt: TGTGCCAGCTCACACGCCTCGGACAATACAAACATTCAGTACTTC
CDR3aa: CASSHASDNTNIQYF
v_gene: TRBV18
abundance: few
d_gene: NA
j_gene: TRBJ2-4

CDR3nt: TGTGCCAGCAGTTACTCAGGACAGGGGAGCAATGAGCAGTTCTTC
CDR3aa: CASSYSGQGSNEQFF
v_gene: TRBV6-5
abundance: NA
d_gene: TRBD1
j_gene: TRBJ2-1

CDR3nt: TGTGCCAGCTCACCCCGAAGCGGGAGGGCCCAAGAGACCCAGTACTTC
CDR3aa: CASSPRSGRAQETQYF
v_gene: TRBV18
abundance: NA
d_gene: TRBD2
j_gene: TRBJ2-5

CDR3nt: TGTGCCAGCAGTTTAGAGTTGCGGGGAAACACCGGGGAGCTGTTTTTT
CDR3aa: CASSLELRGNTGELFF
v_gene: TRBV27
abundance: NA
d_gene: NA
j_gene: TRBJ2-2

CDR3nt: TGTGCCAGCTCACCGGACCTGGCGGGAGAGACCCAGTACTTC
CDR3aa: CASSPDLAGETQYF
v_gene: TRBV18
abundance: NA
d_gene: NA
j_gene: TRBJ2-5

CDR3nt: TGCGCCAGCAGCCGGGACAGGAATGAGCAGTTCTTC
CDR3aa: CASSRDRNEQFF
v_gene: TRBV4-3
abundance: NA
d_gene: TRBD1
j_gene: TRBJ2-1

CDR3nt: TGTGCCAGCAGTGAGGGGACTCGAACCTCTGGGGCCAACGTCCTGACTTTC
CDR3aa: CASSEGTRTSGANVLTF
v_gene: TRBV2
abundance: NA
d_gene: NA
j_gene: TRBJ2-6

CDR3nt: TGTGCCAGTAGTACTGACAGGGTTCAGCCCCAGCATTTT
CDR3aa: CASSTDRVQPQHF
v_gene: TRBV19
abundance: NA
d_gene: TRBD1
j_gene: TRBJ1-5

CDR3nt: TGTGCCACTACAGGGGGCTCTAACTATGGCTACACCTTC
CDR3aa: CATTGGSNYGYTF
v_gene: TRBV6-5
abundance: NA
d_gene: TRBD1
j_gene: TRBJ1-2

CDR3nt: TGTGCCAGCAGCGCCGGGACAGAGAATCAGCCCCAGCATTTT
CDR3aa: CASSAGTENQPQHF
v_gene: TRBV5-6
abundance: NA
d_gene: TRBD1
j_gene: TRBJ1-5

CDR3nt: TGCGCCAGCAGCTATCGGGACACGTTTGAGGAAAAACTGTTTTTT
CDR3aa: CASSYRDTFEEKLFF
v_gene: TRBV4-1
abundance: NA
d_gene: NA
j_gene: TRBJ1-4

CDR3nt: TGTGCCAGCAGTGAATTGATGGGCGACAATGAGCAGTTCTTC
CDR3aa: CASSELMGDNEQFF
v_gene: TRBV25-1
abundance: NA
d_gene: NA
j_gene: TRBJ2-1

CDR3nt: TGCGCCAGCAGGGCGGGACTAGCGGATAACTCCTACGAGCAGTACTTC
CDR3aa: CASRAGLADNSYEQYF
v_gene: TRBV5-1
abundance: NA
d_gene: TRBD2
j_gene: TRBJ2-7

CDR3nt: TGTGCCAGCAGCCCCGCGATCACCGGGGAGCTGTTTTTT
CDR3aa: CASSPAITGELFF
v_gene: TRBV5-6
abundance: NA
d_gene: NA
j_gene: TRBJ2-2

CDR3nt: TGTGCCAGCAGCTTCTTACTAGAAGGGGGAACCGGGGAGCTGTTTTTT
CDR3aa: CASSFLLEGGTGELFF
v_gene: TRBV5-6
abundance: NA
d_gene: NA
j_gene: TRBJ2-2

CDR3nt: TGTGCTAGTGGTTTGATCGGATCGGGGAATGAGCAGTTCTTC
CDR3aa: CASGLIGSGNEQFF
v_gene: TRBV12-5
abundance: NA
d_gene: NA
j_gene: TRBJ2-1

CDR3nt: TGTGCCAGCAGCGTAGTCGGGGGCTCTGGAAACACCATATATTTT
CDR3aa: CASSVVGGSGNTIYF
v_gene: TRBV9
abundance: NA
d_gene: NA
j_gene: TRBJ1-3

CDR3nt: TGTGCCAGCCAGAGGGGCGGGATGAGCTCCTACAATGAGCAGTTCTTC
CDR3aa: CASQRGGMSSYNEQFF
v_gene: TRBV27
abundance: NA
d_gene: NA
j_gene: TRBJ2-1

CDR3nt: TGCGCCAGCAGCTTGGCCGACTCCAATGAGCAGTTCTTC
CDR3aa: CASSLADSNEQFF
v_gene: TRBV5-1
abundance: NA
d_gene: NA
j_gene: TRBJ2-1

CDR3nt: TGTGCCAGTAGCCGGGGTGCCGGGGAGCTGTTTTTT
CDR3aa: CASSRGAGELFF
v_gene: TRBV19
abundance: few
d_gene: NA
j_gene: TRBJ2-2

CDR3nt: TGTGCCAGCAGTGAAAGTCAGGGAGGTTACGAGCAGTACTTC
CDR3aa: CASSESQGGYEQYF
v_gene: TRBV6-1
abundance: NA
d_gene: NA
j_gene: TRBJ2-7

CDR3nt: TGTGCCAGCAGCGCCTTACTAGCGGGGAATGAGCAGTTCTTC
CDR3aa: CASSALLAGNEQFF
v_gene: TRBV9
abundance: NA
d_gene: TRBD2
j_gene: TRBJ2-1

CDR3nt: TGTGCCAGCAGCAGGGGGGGTGAAGCTTTCTTT
CDR3aa: CASSRGGEAFF
v_gene: TRBV9
abundance: NA
d_gene: NA
j_gene: TRBJ1-1

CDR3nt: TGTGCCAGCAGATCAGGGCCGAATCAGCCCCAGCATTTT
CDR3aa: CASRSGPNQPQHF
v_gene: TRBV6-5
abundance: NA
d_gene: NA
j_gene: TRBJ1-5

CDR3nt: TGTGCCACCAGCAGAGGACAGGGAGCATCCAATGAGCAGTTCTTC
CDR3aa: CATSRGQGASNEQFF
v_gene: TRBV15
abundance: NA
d_gene: TRBD1
j_gene: TRBJ2-1

CDR3nt: TGTGCCAGCAGCCGACCGGATGCGGCCGAGCAGTACTTC
CDR3aa: CASSRPDAAEQYF
v_gene: TRBV5-4
abundance: few
d_gene: NA
j_gene: TRBJ2-7

CDR3nt: TGTGCCAGCAGCCAAGGGATTAGCGGGGGCGTAGATACGCAGTATTTT
CDR3aa: CASSQGISGGVDTQYF
v_gene: TRBV4-2
abundance: NA
d_gene: TRBD2
j_gene: TRBJ2-3

CDR3nt: TGTGCCAGCAGCGAGGGACAGGGAAATCAGCCCCAGCATTTT
CDR3aa: CASSEGQGNQPQHF
v_gene: TRBV2
abundance: NA
d_gene: TRBD1
j_gene: TRBJ1-5

CDR3nt: TGCGCCAGCAGCCCCTCGACAGGGAAGGCTTTCTTT
CDR3aa: CASSPSTGKAFF
v_gene: TRBV5-1
abundance: NA
d_gene: TRBD1
j_gene: TRBJ1-1

CDR3nt: TGTGCCAGCAGTGAGGAGGGCCGAGGGTATGGCTACACCTTC
CDR3aa: CASSEEGRGYGYTF
v_gene: TRBV6-1
abundance: NA
d_gene: NA
j_gene: TRBJ1-2

CDR3nt: TGCGCCAGCAGCTTATTCAGCGGTACTTCGAACACCGGGGAGCTGTTTTTT
CDR3aa: CASSLFSGTSNTGELFF
v_gene: TRBV5-1
abundance: NA
d_gene: NA
j_gene: TRBJ2-2

CDR3nt: TGTGCTAGTGCCACAGGACTAGCGGGCCTCAATGAGCAGTTCTTC
CDR3aa: CASATGLAGLNEQFF
v_gene: TRBV12-5
abundance: NA
d_gene: TRBD2
j_gene: TRBJ2-1

CDR3nt: TGTGCCAGCAGCCTATCGGGGGGGTTTAACTATGGCTACACCTTC
CDR3aa: CASSLSGGFNYGYTF
v_gene: TRBV7-2
abundance: NA
d_gene: NA
j_gene: TRBJ1-2